This T cell receptor beta chain appears in the sequencing data of a study of vaccination and CD4 T cells after COVID-19. Treatment specified: 10-day PBMC culture with coronavirus spike peptide pools or control peptides (ViraFEST assay). As concerns this clonotype: Its antigen is as yet unknown.

Cultured CD4+ T cell DNA underwent sequencing with the Oncomine TCR Beta short-read assay. Each CDR3 protein gets one entry after TCRdb re-called the PCR reads with MiXCR. The profile shows fewer than 9,500 distinct CDR3 sequences, 55% of them singletons. The CDR3 loop spans 16 amino acids. J lost 10 bases, V lost 0 bases, and 8 bases had no gene match. Germline V gives CDR1 SGHRS, CDR2 YFSETQ. The material sequenced was CD4+ T cells from blood, cultured in vitro. The TCR was taken from a human donor who had recovered from COVID-19. V usage is TRBV5-1 and J usage is TRBJ2-1; 12 positions match TRBD2. The CDR3 protein is CASSLGASGGAGEQFF. The CDR3 region has the DNA TGCGCCAGCAGCTTGGGGGCTAGCGGGGGGGCCGGAGAGCAGTTCTTC.